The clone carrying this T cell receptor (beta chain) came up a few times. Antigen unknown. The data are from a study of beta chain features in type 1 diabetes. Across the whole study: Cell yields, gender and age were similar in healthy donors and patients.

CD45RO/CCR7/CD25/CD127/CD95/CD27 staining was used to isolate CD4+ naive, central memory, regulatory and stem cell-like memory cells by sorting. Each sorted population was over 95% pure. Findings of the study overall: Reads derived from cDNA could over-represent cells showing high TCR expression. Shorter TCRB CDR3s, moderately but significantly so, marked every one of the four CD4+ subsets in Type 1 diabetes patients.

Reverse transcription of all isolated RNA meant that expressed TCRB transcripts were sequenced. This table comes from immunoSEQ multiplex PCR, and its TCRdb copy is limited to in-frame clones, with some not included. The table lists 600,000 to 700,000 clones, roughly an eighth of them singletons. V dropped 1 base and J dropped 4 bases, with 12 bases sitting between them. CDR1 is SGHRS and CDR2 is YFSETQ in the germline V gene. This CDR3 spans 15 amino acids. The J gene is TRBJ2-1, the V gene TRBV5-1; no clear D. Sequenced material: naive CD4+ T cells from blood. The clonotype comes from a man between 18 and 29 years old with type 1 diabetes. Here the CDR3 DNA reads TGCGCCAGCAGCTTGACTGAGACCCATTACAATGAGCAGTTCTTC. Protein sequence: CASSLTETHYNEQFF.